These 5 T cell receptor beta chains were all obtained from the same sample, sequenced in a study of monozygotic twins with inflammatory bowel disease. TCRdb reprocessed the 5' RACE reads and keeps a single row for each CDR3 protein, giving no DNA. The sample is made up of around 97,000 distinct CDR3 sequences, and the top ten hold around 1.9% of it. Sequencing input: blood. All receptors derive from a human donor with ulcerative colitis or Crohn's disease, or a healthy co-twin of an affected twin (not recorded which).

The rearrangement uses TRBV29-1 and TRBJ2-7. The CDR3 has 12 residues. CDR1 is SQVTM and CDR2 is ANQGSEA in the germline V gene. CDR3 sequence: CSVANRSYEQYF.

The rearrangement uses TRBV6-2 or TRBV6-3 and TRBJ1-5; TCRdb lists TRBD1, though no DNA is available to test this call. Germline assignment: CDR1 MNHEY and CDR2 SVGEGT. There are 14 residues in the CDR3. The CDR3 loop is CASTPGRSNQPQHF.

The chain carries TRBV19 and TRBJ2-5; TCRdb outputs TRBD2, but without DNA this stays unchecked. This CDR3 region has 15 residues. CDR1 is LNHDA, CDR2 SQIVND, per germline (reference sequence). The CDR3: CATAGLAGRGETQYF. Supplemented by reference TRBV19 and TRBJ2-5, the full variable domain reads DGGITQSPKYLFRKEGQNVTLSCEQNLNHDAMYWYRQDPGQGLRLIYYSQIVNDFQKGDIAEGYSVSREKKESFPLTVTSAQKNPTAFYLCATAGLAGRGETQYFGPGTRLLVL.

This chain joins TRBV29-1 and TRBJ2-1; the D gene TCRdb calls, TRBD2, cannot be checked with no DNA. Germline-derived CDR1 and CDR2 are SQVTM and ANQGSEA. The CDR3 sequence is 14 residues long. CDR3 in amino acids: CSVGEREGYNEQFF.

The chain recombines TRBV12-3 or TRBV12-4 with TRBJ2-5; without DNA, the TCRdb call of TRBD1 cannot be checked. The CDR3 sequence is 13 residues long. CDR3 in amino acids: CASMGGHQETQYF.